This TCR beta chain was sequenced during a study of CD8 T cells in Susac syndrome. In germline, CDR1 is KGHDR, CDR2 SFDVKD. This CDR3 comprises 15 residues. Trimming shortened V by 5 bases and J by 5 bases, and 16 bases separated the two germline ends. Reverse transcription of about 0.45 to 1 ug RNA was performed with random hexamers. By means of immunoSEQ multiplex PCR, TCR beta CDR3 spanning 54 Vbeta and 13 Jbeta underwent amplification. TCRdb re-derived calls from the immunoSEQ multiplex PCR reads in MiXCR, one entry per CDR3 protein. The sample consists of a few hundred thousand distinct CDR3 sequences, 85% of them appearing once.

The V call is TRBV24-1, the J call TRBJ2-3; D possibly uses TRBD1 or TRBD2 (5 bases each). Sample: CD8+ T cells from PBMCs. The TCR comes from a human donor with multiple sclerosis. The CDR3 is CATSADVLGEDTQYF. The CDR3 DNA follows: TGTGCCACCAGTGCTGACGTACTAGGGGAAGATACGCAGTATTTT.